The 25 T cell receptor beta chains given below trace back to one sample, sequenced in a study of cytomegalovirus exposure and HLA in healthy donors. Use of 60 Vbeta and 13 Jbeta primers characterized the PCR. The data were produced by immunoSEQ multiplex PCR, yet TCRdb's version contains in-frame clones alone and is incomplete. The sample includes 200,000 to 250,000 clones, around 80% of them seen just once. Sequenced material: PBMCs. The receptors come from an older woman in good health and CMV-seropositive.

The chain couples TRBV7-2 to TRBJ1-4, with 8 bases fitting TRBD1. This CDR3 comprises 15 residues. The germline V gene has CDR1 SGHTA and CDR2 FQGNSA. The junction had 9 bases not matched to a gene; V was cut back by 4 bases and J by 8 bases. CDR3 protein: CASSSNRGVEEKLFF. DNA for the CDR3: TGTGCCAGCAGCTCTAACAGGGGGGTGGAGGAAAAACTGTTTTTT.

The chain joins TRBV5-1 to TRBJ2-3; a possible D gene is TRBD1 (7 bases). Germline loops: CDR1 SGHRS, CDR2 YFSETQ. This CDR3 region has 17 residues. Trimming shortened V by 0 bases and J by 1 base, and 15 bases separated the two germline ends. CDR3 DNA sequence: TGCGCCAGCAGCTTGGAGGGGGCAGCGGGTGGCACAGATACGCAGTATTTT. Its protein is CASSLEGAAGGTDTQYF. Complete variable domain (other parts from reference TRBV5-1 and TRBJ2-3): KAGVTQTPRYLIKTRGQQVTLSCSPISGHRSVSWYQQTPGQGLQFLFEYFSETQRNKGNFPGRFSGRQFSNSRSEMNVSTLELGDSALYLCASSLEGAAGGTDTQYFGPGTRLTVL.

The V call is TRBV6-6, the J call TRBJ2-7; TRBD1 matches at 8 bases. This CDR3 contains 12 residues. The germline gives CDR1 MNHNY, CDR2 SVGAGI (reference sequence). J gave up 2 bases and V 8 bases, and 2 bases lay outside the gene matches. The CDR3 nucleotides are TGTGCCAGCGGGGGACAGGCCTACGAGCAGTACTTC. It is translated as CASGGQAYEQYF.

The chain combines TRBV5-1 with TRBJ1-5; 7 positions match TRBD1. The V segment lost 4 bases and the J segment 3 bases; nucleotides outside the gene matches: 7. CDR3 size: 15 residues. In germline, CDR1 is SGHRS, CDR2 YFSETQ. In nucleotides, the CDR3 is TGCGCCAGCAGCCCAGGACAGGTGGACAATCAGCCCCAGCATTTT. Encoded protein: CASSPGQVDNQPQHF.

This sequence joins TRBV11-2 and TRBJ1-2; TRBD1 is a possible D gene (5 bases). Trimming stripped 4 bases from V and 4 bases from J, with 10 bases between. The CDR3 loop spans 13 amino acids. Germline CDR1 and CDR2: SGHAT and FQNNGV. The CDR3 is CASSSNTGYGYTF. The CDR3 nucleotides read TGTGCCAGCAGCTCCAACACAGGCTATGGCTACACCTTC. Filled out from reference TRBV11-2 and TRBJ1-2, the complete variable domain reads EAGVAQSPRYKIIEKRQSVAFWCNPISGHATLYWYQQILGQGPKLLIQFQNNGVVDDSQLPKDRFSAERLKGVDSTLKIQPAKLEDSAVYLCASSSNTGYGYTFGSGTRLTVV.

CDR3 region: CASRGTGEGGGYTF. CDR3 nucleotide sequence: TGTGCCAGCAGGGGGACAGGGGAGGGGGGTGGCTACACCTTC. This chain links TRBV28 with TRBJ1-2; 10 nucleotides agree with TRBD1. The trim removed 6 bases at V and 7 bases at J, leaving 8 bases unmatched. Germline loops: CDR1 MDHEN, CDR2 SYDVKM. The CDR3 runs to 14 residues.

This sequence joins TRBV5-1 and TRBJ2-3; D remains ambiguous. With 2 bases removed from V and 0 bases from J, the gap between germline ends came to 13 bases. The germline V gene encodes CDR1 SGHRS and CDR2 YFSETQ. CDR3 length: 16 residues. CDR3 bases: TGCGCCAGCAGCTTAACTACCCTCTCTAGCACAGATACGCAGTATTTT. Protein: CASSLTTLSSTDTQYF.

The chain links TRBV29-1 to TRBJ1-1; D is possibly TRBD1 (6 bases). Trimming pared 6 bases from V and 2 bases from J, leaving 16 bases between. This CDR3 region has 14 residues. The germline CDR1 and CDR2 sequences are SQVTM and ANQGSEA. The CDR3 reads CSVTTQGSNTEAFF. The CDR3, as DNA: TGCAGCGTGACCACACAGGGAAGTAACACTGAAGCTTTCTTT.

CDR3 amino acids: CASSPDLQARYNEQFF. The CDR3 DNA is TGTGCCAGCTCACCAGATCTACAGGCGAGATACAATGAGCAGTTCTTC. This sequence joins TRBV18 and TRBJ2-1; D might be TRBD1 (5 bases). The germline V gene has CDR1 KGHSH and CDR2 LQKENI. The V gene lost 2 bases and the J gene lost 4 bases, with 15 bases spanning the gap. The CDR3 loop spans 16 amino acids.

CDR3 sequence reads: CASSLRQGDGYTF. The CDR3 DNA follows: TGTGCCAGCAGCTTGAGGCAGGGTGATGGCTACACCTTC. The chain combines TRBV5-6 with TRBJ1-2, with D perhaps TRBD1 (5 bases). In germline, CDR1 is SGHDT, CDR2 YYEEEE. Deletions cut 1 base from V and 6 bases from J, with 10 bases between. This CDR3 has 13 amino acids. Using reference TRBV5-6 and TRBJ1-2 for the parts outside the CDR3, the full variable domain is DAGVTQSPTHLIKTRGQQVTLRCSPKSGHDTVSWYQQALGQGPQFIFQYYEEEERQRGNFPDRFSGHQFPNYSSELNVNALLLGDSALYLCASSLRQGDGYTFGSGTRLTVV.

This clone was detected once. This chain connects TRBV28 to TRBJ1-1; D is unclear. Trimming took off 6 bases at V and 2 bases at J, with 13 bases between the two ends. The CDR3 runs 14 residues. Per germline, CDR1 MDHEN and CDR2 SYDVKM. Written as DNA, the CDR3 is TGTGCCAGCAGCCGTGACGGGTACAACACTGAAGCTTTCTTT. Protein: CASSRDGYNTEAFF.

V and J are TRBV30 and TRBJ2-3, with 7 bases lining up with TRBD1. V lost 2 bases to trimming and J lost 4 bases; unmatched junction nucleotides: 6. This CDR3 is 14 amino acids long. CDR1 and CDR2 (germline): GTSNPN, SVGIG (reference sequence). The CDR3 DNA reads TGTGCCTGGAGTATCGGACAGGACCCAGATACGCAGTATTTT. Translating it yields CAWSIGQDPDTQYF.

Only a few counts were recorded for this clone. The J gene is TRBJ2-2, the V gene TRBV5-4; a weak D match, TRBD1 (5 bases). Between the trimmed V and J ends, which lost 4 bases and 2 bases, there was a span of 15 bases. The CDR3 is made up of 16 amino acids. Germline CDR1 SGHNT, CDR2 YYREEE (reference sequence). The chain's CDR3 is CASSPWAGFNTGELFF. For the CDR3, the DNA is TGTGCCAGCAGCCCATGGGCAGGGTTCAACACCGGGGAGCTGTTTTTT.

This clone was picked up a small number of times. The chain has TRBV19 and TRBJ1-5; the D is unclear. This CDR3 spans 15 amino acids. V was cut by 3 bases and J by 0 bases, with 9 bases left in between. Germline CDR1 and CDR2: LNHDA and SQIVND (reference sequence). The CDR3 DNA sequence: TGTGCCAGTAGTATCTTAGGAGGTAGCAATCAGCCCCAGCATTTT. Amino acid sequence: CASSILGGSNQPQHF.

V gene TRBV7-9 combines with J gene TRBJ2-1; the match to TRBD2 covers 9 bases. Germline assignment: CDR1 SEHNR and CDR2 FQNEAQ (reference sequence). The CDR3 totals 17 residues. V lost 2 bases, J lost 2 bases, and 7 bases stayed unmatched. The CDR3 reads CASSLSLAGVTYNEQFF. The CDR3 DNA is TGTGCCAGCAGCTTATCCTTAGCGGGGGTAACCTACAATGAGCAGTTCTTC.

The V and J genes are TRBV12-2 and TRBJ2-7; the table's D gene call, TRBD2, was not cross checked with the DNA. TRBV12-2 counts as a pseudogene. The CDR3 is 17 residues long. The chain's CDR3 is CASRITPSRYDSYEQYF. In nucleotides, the CDR3 is TGTGCAAGTCGCATTACCCCTTCCCGGTATGACTCCTACGAGCAGTACTTC.

The rearrangement uses TRBV9 and TRBJ1-3; the D gene is possibly TRBD1 (5 bases). Trimming took 3 bases from V and 0 from J, leaving 7 bases between them. The length of the CDR3 is 14 residues. Germline V gene sequence: CDR1 SGDLS, CDR2 YYNGEE. The CDR3 spells CASSDDSSGNTIYF. The CDR3 DNA is TGTGCCAGCAGCGACGACAGCTCTGGAAACACCATATATTTT.

This chain joins TRBV27 and TRBJ1-5; 7 bases line up with TRBD1. This CDR3 spans 17 amino acids. The ends lost 2 bases at V and 5 bases at J; junction bases unmatched: 12. Germline V gives CDR1 MNHEY, CDR2 SMNVEV (reference sequence). The CDR3 spells CASSLGRGNGLDQPQHF. For the CDR3, the DNA is TGTGCCAGCAGTTTAGGCAGGGGGAACGGCTTGGATCAGCCCCAGCATTTT.

V usage is TRBV19 and J usage is TRBJ2-3; 9 positions match TRBD1. Germline CDR1 LNHDA, CDR2 SQIVND (reference sequence). The CDR3 has 15 amino acids. J was trimmed by 2 bases and V by 5 bases; bases with no gene match: 5. In nucleotides, the CDR3 is TGTGCCAGTAGTGTGGGACAGGGAATCACAGATACGCAGTATTTT. Its protein is CASSVGQGITDTQYF.

This rearrangement joins TRBV27 to TRBJ1-1; D call uncertain. The CDR3 consists of 14 residues. V was clipped by 5 bases and J by 0 bases, with 10 bases between them. Germline CDR1 and CDR2: MNHEY and SMNVEV (reference sequence). CDR3 DNA: TGTGCCAGCAGTGGCACGGGGTTGAACACTGAAGCTTTCTTT. Protein sequence: CASSGTGLNTEAFF.

The rearrangement uses TRBV7-9 and TRBJ2-1; D call uncertain. Trimming shortened V by 5 bases and J by 8 bases, and 19 bases separated the two germline ends. Germline V lookup: CDR1 SEHNR, CDR2 FQNEAQ (reference sequence). The CDR3 is 15 amino acids. DNA of the CDR3: TGTGCCAGCAGCCTAGGAGACAAAAGCTCCGATGAGCAGTTCTTC. It encodes CASSLGDKSSDEQFF.

V usage is TRBV19 and J usage is TRBJ1-1; D gene uncertain. CDR3 length: 13 amino acids. Trimming removed 6 bases at V and 2 bases at J, with 10 bases between. Germline CDR1 LNHDA, CDR2 SQIVND (reference sequence). CDR3 residues: CASRATVNTEAFF. CDR3 DNA sequence: TGTGCCAGTAGAGCGACGGTAAACACTGAAGCTTTCTTT.

The chain has TRBV18 and TRBJ2-3; 8 bases are a match to TRBD2. CDR1 KGHSH and CDR2 LQKENI come from the germline V gene. V lost 1 base, J lost 0 bases, and 6 bases stayed unmatched. CDR3 size: 17 residues. In nucleotides, the CDR3 is TGTGCCAGCTCACCACTAATAGCGGGGATCAGCACAGATACGCAGTATTTT. It is translated as CASSPLIAGISTDTQYF.

The chain has TRBV6-5 and TRBJ2-7; 8 nucleotides agree with TRBD2. V lost 2 bases to trimming and J lost 7 bases; unmatched junction nucleotides: 13. This CDR3 is 16 amino acids long. Germline-derived CDR1 and CDR2 are MNHEY and SVGAGI. CDR3 sequence reads: CASSYNLGTSSNEQYF. The DNA of the CDR3 is TGTGCCAGCAGTTACAACCTCGGGACTAGTTCTAATGAGCAGTACTTC.

This clone appeared a few times. The chain joins TRBV6-1 to TRBJ2-3, with a tentative D call TRBD2 (6 bases). CDR3 length equals 15 residues. Germline CDR1 reads MNHNS; CDR2 reads SASEGT. Trimming pared 7 bases from V and 2 bases from J, leaving 16 bases between. CDR3 protein: CASTDGSGDTDTQYF. The CDR3 nucleotides are TGTGCCAGCACCGATGGGTCGGGGGACACAGATACGCAGTATTTT.